The TCR beta chain under discussion was sequenced for a study of blood T cell repertoires in COVID-19. About the research overall: PBMCs, B-cell-depleted T cells, or T cells were the source of the cDNA or gDNA that made up the material.

Some clones are missing from TCRdb's copy, which holds only in-frame ones; the method was immunoSEQ multiplex PCR. The sample holds under 250,000 clones, about 87% seen once. This CDR3 has 11 residues. Trimming took 6 bases from V and 10 from J, leaving 12 bases between them. Of note for this clone: Other DNA sequences in this specimen translate into the identical CDR3.

This TCR was recovered from a woman in her 30s who had been exposed to COVID-19. The sequenced sample was PBMCs or T cells enriched from blood (not recorded which). The V call is TRBV12-3 or TRBV12-4, the J call TRBJ1-1; the D gene is possibly TRBD1 (5 bases). CDR3 DNA: TGTGCCAGCAGCCGGACCGGGGGAGCTTTCTTT. Its protein is CASSRTGGAFF.